These 22 T cell receptor beta chains were sequenced from one sample in a study of cytomegalovirus exposure and HLA in healthy donors. Amplification used 60 Vbeta primers and 13 Jbeta primers. Sequencing was performed with immunoSEQ multiplex PCR; in TCRdb, only in-frame clones are kept and a portion is missing. The profile shows some 150,000 clones, more than 75% of them singletons. The material sequenced was PBMCs. All receptors derive from a human donor in good health.

The chain is built from TRBV18 and TRBJ1-2; 8 bases map to TRBD1. After removal of 0 bases from V and 0 bases from J, the junction contained 12 bases not matched to a gene. Germline CDR1 reads KGHSH; CDR2 reads LQKENI. This CDR3 contains 19 residues. In nucleotides, the CDR3 is TGTGCCAGCTCACCACCTATACTCAAACAGGGGGTCTCTAACTATGGCTACACCTTC. Encoded protein: CASSPPILKQGVSNYGYTF.

The genes are TRBV6-6 and TRBJ1-5, with 7 bases that match TRBD1. The junction had 7 bases not matched to a gene; V was cut back by 5 bases and J by 3 bases. The CDR3 is made up of 15 amino acids. Germline V gene data show CDR1 as MNHNY and CDR2 as SVGAGI (reference sequence). CDR3 DNA sequence: TGTGCCAGCAGTACCGGGACAGTTTTCAATCAGCCCCAGCATTTT. Translated, it gives CASSTGTVFNQPQHF.

The rearrangement joins TRBV19 to TRBJ1-5, with D maybe TRBD1 (5 bases). The CDR3 spans 15 residues. V dropped 7 bases and J dropped 1 base, with 14 bases sitting between them. Germline CDR1 LNHDA, CDR2 SQIVND (reference sequence). As DNA, the CDR3 is TGTGCCAGTAAGATCTCGCGACAGAGCAATCAGCCCCAGCATTTT. It codes for CASKISRQSNQPQHF.

The chain carries TRBV6-4 and TRBJ1-6, with D perhaps matching TRBD1 (5 bases). The germline V gene encodes CDR1 MRHNA and CDR2 SNTAGT. The CDR3 is made up of 18 amino acids. V was cut by 6 bases and J by 2 bases, with 20 bases left in between. CDR3 residues: CASRTLPQGYPYNSPLHF. DNA for the CDR3: TGTGCCAGCAGAACCTTACCTCAGGGATACCCCTATAATTCACCCCTCCACTTT.

V and J are TRBV9 and TRBJ2-1; D is perhaps TRBD2 (6 bases). With 2 bases removed from V and 8 bases from J, the gap between germline ends came to 17 bases. This CDR3 has 15 amino acids. Germline loops: CDR1 SGDLS, CDR2 YYNGEE. CDR3 coding DNA: TGTGCCAGCAGCGTCGACGGGGGTAATAGTTATGAGCAGTTCTTC. Translation gives CASSVDGGNSYEQFF.

The V gene is TRBV7-9, the J gene TRBJ1-3, with 8 bases lining up with TRBD1. Germline-derived CDR1 and CDR2 are SEHNR and FQNEAQ (reference sequence). Unmatched junction bases numbered 4, after V lost 2 bases and J lost 4 bases. The CDR3 contains 15 residues. DNA of the CDR3: TGTGCCAGCAGCTTATCAGGGGGCAGCGGAAACACCATATATTTT. This encodes CASSLSGGSGNTIYF.

This chain links TRBV30 with TRBJ1-1; 9 nucleotides align to TRBD1. The V gene end was trimmed by 3 bases and the J gene end by 7 bases; junction bases not matched to a gene: 9. The length of the CDR3 is 14 residues. Germline CDR1 reads GTSNPN; CDR2 reads SVGIG (reference sequence). This chain's CDR3 is CAWSPTGTGSEAFF. Written as DNA, the CDR3 is TGTGCCTGGAGCCCCACCGGGACAGGGAGTGAAGCTTTCTTT.

The CDR3 reads CASSGSQGTSYEQYF. CDR3 nucleotides: TGTGCCAGCAGTGGGTCTCAGGGTACCTCCTACGAGCAGTACTTC. The V call is TRBV6-4, the J call TRBJ2-7; tentatively, D is TRBD1 (5 bases). The V and J ends lost 4 bases and 0 bases respectively, with 13 bases between them. Germline V CDR1 and CDR2: MRHNA, SNTAGT. This CDR3 is built from 15 residues.

Here the CDR3 DNA reads TGTGCCAGTAGTATAAGCGGACGTAACGGGGAGCTGTTTTTT. Translating gives CASSISGRNGELFF. This chain joins TRBV19 and TRBJ2-2, with D possibly TRBD2 on 5 matching bases. The ends were cut back, 2 bases at V and 7 bases at J, with 11 bases in the middle. The CDR3 has 14 residues. Germline V gives CDR1 LNHDA, CDR2 SQIVND (reference sequence). Variable domain in full (rest from reference TRBV19 and TRBJ2-2): DGGITQSPKYLFRKEGQNVTLSCEQNLNHDAMYWYRQDPGQGLRLIYYSQIVNDFQKGDIAEGYSVSREKKESFPLTVTSAQKNPTAFYLCASSISGRNGELFFGEGSRLTVL.

The V call is TRBV5-4, the J call TRBJ2-1; TRBD2 aligns across 16 bases. V lost 4 bases, J lost 8 bases, and 12 bases stayed unmatched. Germline V gene data show CDR1 as SGHNT and CDR2 as YYREEE (reference sequence). This CDR3 has 18 residues. The CDR3 coding sequence is TGTGCCAGCAGCCTGGGACTAGCGGGGGGGCCCTTTGGCGATGAGCAGTTCTTC. Residues: CASSLGLAGGPFGDEQFF. Using reference TRBV5-4 and TRBJ2-1 for the parts outside the CDR3, the full variable domain is ETGVTQSPTHLIKTRGQQVTLRCSSQSGHNTVSWYQQALGQGPQFIFQYYREEENGRGNFPPRFSGLQFPNYSSELNVNALELDDSALYLCASSLGLAGGPFGDEQFFGPGTRLTVL.

This clone came up a few times. V is TRBV9 and J is TRBJ1-2, with no clear D. Per germline, CDR1 SGDLS and CDR2 YYNGEE. The CDR3 is 14 residues long. The V end was cut by 4 bases, the J end by 6 bases, with 16 bases between. The CDR3 DNA is TGTGCCAGCAGCCCCTATGGGCGGAGGCATGGCTACACCTTC. Amino acids: CASSPYGRRHGYTF.

The chain is built from TRBV28 and TRBJ1-3, with no clear D. The V end was cut by 7 bases, the J end by 0 bases, with 7 bases between. The CDR3 totals 13 residues. CDR1 and CDR2 (germline): MDHEN, SYDVKM. The CDR3: CASTVISGNTIYF. The CDR3 bases are TGTGCCAGCACTGTAATCTCTGGAAACACCATATATTTT.

The chain's CDR3 is CASSLRQGALSEQYF. As DNA, the CDR3 is TGTGCCAGCAGCCTCCGACAGGGGGCTCTCAGCGAGCAGTACTTC. This chain uses TRBV13 with TRBJ2-7, with TRBD1 identical over 10 bases. The CDR3 sequence is 15 residues long. Per germline, CDR1 PRHDT and CDR2 FYEKMQ (reference sequence). Trimming cost V 5 bases and J 6 bases; bases outside gene matches: 10.

The J gene is TRBJ2-3, the V gene TRBV27; possible D gene TRBD2, 7 bases. V shed 3 bases and J shed 3 bases, with 16 bases lying between them. This CDR3 has 16 residues. In germline, CDR1 is MNHEY, CDR2 SMNVEV (reference sequence). CDR3 sequence (DNA): TGTGCCAGCAGTTTTTTCGGGGGGCGGGAGACAGATACGCAGTATTTT. Amino acid sequence: CASSFFGGRETDTQYF.

Turning to this clone: A read error may account for a junction end that differs from germline. V usage is TRBV14 and J usage is TRBJ1-2; 12 nucleotides align to TRBD1. The CDR3 runs to 15 residues. Germline V gene lookup returns CDR1 SGHDN and CDR2 FVKESK. This CDR3 is CASSQVPGTGGGYPF. The CDR3 DNA reads as TGTGCCAGCAGCCAAGTCCCTGGGACAGGGGGCGGCTACCCCTTC.

Note on this clone: Mismatch with germline at one junction end may stem from a read error. The J gene is TRBJ2-5, the V gene TRBV29-1; 8 bases line up with TRBD2. The end of the DNA fits TRBJ2-7 better, so the J call may be wrong. CDR1 and CDR2 from the germline V gene are SQVTM and ANQGSEA. This CDR3 is 12 amino acids long. CDR3: CSARTSSHEQYF. CDR3 sequence (DNA): TGCAGCGCGAGGACTAGCTCCCACGAGCAGTACTTC.

This chain links TRBV5-4 with TRBJ2-2; 10 positions match TRBD2. The ends lost 2 bases at V and 6 bases at J; junction bases unmatched: 10. Per germline, CDR1 SGHNT and CDR2 YYREEE (reference sequence). The CDR3 is made up of 17 amino acids. This chain's CDR3 is CASSFPSSGSVAGELFF. In DNA form, the CDR3 reads TGTGCCAGCAGCTTCCCCTCTAGCGGGAGTGTTGCCGGGGAGCTGTTTTTT. Full variable domain (outside the CDR3, taken from reference TRBV5-4 and TRBJ2-2): ETGVTQSPTHLIKTRGQQVTLRCSSQSGHNTVSWYQQALGQGPQFIFQYYREEENGRGNFPPRFSGLQFPNYSSELNVNALELDDSALYLCASSFPSSGSVAGELFFGEGSRLTVL.

This chain links TRBV7-6 with TRBJ1-6; 7 bases align to TRBD1. This CDR3 has 14 amino acids. With V trimmed by 5 bases and J by 7 bases, 5 bases remained unmatched. CDR1 is SGHVS, CDR2 FNYEAQ, per germline. This CDR3 is CASSPGTDNSPLHF. The CDR3 DNA follows: TGTGCCAGCAGCCCTGGGACAGACAATTCACCCCTCCACTTT.

A few counts support this clone. The chain is built from TRBV10-3 and TRBJ1-1, with TRBD1 matching 9 bases. The ends lost 7 bases at V and 5 bases at J; junction bases unmatched: 5. The CDR3 is 13 residues long. Germline V gives CDR1 ENHRY, CDR2 SYGVKD. The CDR3 is CAINRQGETEAFF. The CDR3 DNA sequence: TGTGCCATCAATCGACAGGGGGAGACTGAAGCTTTCTTT.

The rearrangement links TRBV2 to TRBJ1-1; possibly TRBD1 for D (5 bases). The CDR3 sequence is 17 residues long. Trimming shortened V by 2 bases and J by 0 bases, and 16 bases separated the two germline ends. Looked up from germline, CDR1 is SNHLY and CDR2 is FYNNEI. This CDR3 is CASSELGQGRVNTEAFF. The CDR3 DNA follows: TGTGCCAGCAGTGAATTGGGGCAGGGAAGGGTGAACACTGAAGCTTTCTTT.

This chain uses TRBV7-2 with TRBJ2-1; a possible D gene is TRBD2 (6 bases). This CDR3 spans 14 amino acids. Trimming left V 1 base short and J 6 bases short, with 10 bases between. Germline V CDR1 and CDR2: SGHTA, FQGNSA. Here the CDR3 reads CASSLGLDGNEQFF. The CDR3 nucleotides are TGTGCCAGCAGCTTAGGACTAGATGGCAATGAGCAGTTCTTC.

The chain joins TRBV28 to TRBJ2-5; a possible D gene is TRBD1 (6 bases). Per germline, CDR1 MDHEN and CDR2 SYDVKM. This CDR3 spans 19 amino acids. V was clipped by 5 bases and J by 1 base, with 26 bases between them. The CDR3 DNA sequence: TGTGCCAGCAGTCGAAGCCCGTGGGGGCGCCACCCACTCCAAGAGACCCAGTACTTC. Translated, it gives CASSRSPWGRHPLQETQYF.